Below are 29 T cell receptor beta chains sequenced from a single sample in a study of persistence of HIV-infected CD4 T cells. The immunoSEQ assay was version 4, run in survey mode. Generated by immunoSEQ multiplex PCR, the TCRdb table keeps only in-frame clones and is missing some. This table has tens of thousands of clones, around 89% appearing once. These receptors have no known antigen. Cells were stimulated nonspecifically with anti-CD3/anti-CD28 magnetic beads. CD4+ T cells upregulating both CD40 ligand and CD69 were sorted as responding cells. The sequencing used CD4+ T cells sorted from PBMCs after approximately 19-hour stimulation, collected from a patient who received antiretroviral therapy. These receptors were collected from an adult woman with HIV who was CMV-seropositive.

The chain is built from TRBV18 and TRBJ1-2, with 12 bases fitting TRBD1. The V gene end was trimmed by 2 bases and the J gene end by 4 bases; junction bases not matched to a gene: 8. Germline V gene sequence: CDR1 KGHSH, CDR2 LQKENI. The CDR3 covers 17 residues. The CDR3 here is CASSPFDGTGGLYGYTF. The CDR3 DNA sequence: TGTGCCAGCTCACCATTCGACGGGACAGGGGGCCTCTATGGCTACACCTTC.

The genes are TRBV5-1 and TRBJ1-2, with D uncertain. Germline loops: CDR1 SGHRS, CDR2 YFSETQ. This CDR3 comprises 13 residues. The ends were cut back, 5 bases at V and 3 bases at J, with 11 bases in the middle. CDR3 nucleotide sequence: TGCGCCAGCAGGGTCTCGGACTACTATGGCTACACCTTC. This sequence encodes CASRVSDYYGYTF.

In this sample, this clone turned up a few times. The rearrangement joins TRBV2 to TRBJ1-6; D is unclear. Trimming shortened V by 10 bases and J by 0 bases, and 10 bases separated the two germline ends. In germline, CDR1 is SNHLY, CDR2 FYNNEI. CDR3 length: 14 amino acids. CDR3 protein: CATDESSYNSPLHF. The CDR3 region has the DNA TGTGCCACCGACGAGAGCTCCTATAATTCACCCCTCCACTTT.

This chain's CDR3 is CASSPGATQYF. The CDR3 DNA sequence: TGCGCCAGCAGCCCGGGGGCTACGCAGTACTTC. The chain recombines TRBV23-1 with TRBJ2-7, with D possibly being TRBD1 or TRBD2 (6 bases each). TRBV23-1 is an open reading frame, and its role is uncertain. This CDR3 is built from 11 residues. V shed 6 bases and J shed 9 bases, with 12 bases lying between them.

The chain recombines TRBV14 with TRBJ1-2; D perhaps matches TRBD1 (5 bases). The CDR3 has 16 residues. Germline CDR1 is SGHDN and CDR2 is FVKESK. V was pared by 1 base and J by 4 bases, with 16 bases between. In DNA form, the CDR3 reads TGTGCCAGCAGCCAAGCTTTAGGGGTTGCGTCCTATGGCTACACCTTC. Its translation: CASSQALGVASYGYTF. The complete variable domain, with remaining parts taken from reference TRBV14 and TRBJ1-2, reads EAGVTQFPSHSVIEKGQTVTLRCDPISGHDNLYWYRRVMGKEIKFLLHFVKESKQDESGMPNNRFLAERTGGTYSTLKVQPAELEDSGVYFCASSQALGVASYGYTFGSGTRLTVV.

V and J are TRBV29-1 and TRBJ1-3; 7 nucleotides align to TRBD1. V lost 7 bases, J lost 9 bases, and 12 bases stayed unmatched. The CDR3 runs 13 residues. Germline CDR1 SQVTM, CDR2 ANQGSEA. Written as DNA, the CDR3 is TGCAGCGCCCAGGGACAGTTGCAGGGCACCATATATTTT. Translation gives CSAQGQLQGTIYF.

The rearrangement uses TRBV7-3 and TRBJ2-3; 9 bases fit TRBD1. In germline, CDR1 is SGHTA, CDR2 FQGTGA. The CDR3 length is 14 residues. V was pared by 6 bases and J by 7 bases, with 8 bases of the junction left unmatched. The CDR3 bases are TGTGCCAGCAGTACCGGGACAGGGTCTCATACGCAGTATTTT. This sequence encodes CASSTGTGSHTQYF. Drawing the rest from reference TRBV7-3 and TRBJ2-3, the complete variable domain is GAGVSQTPSNKVTEKGKYVELRCDPISGHTALYWYRQSLGQGPEFLIYFQGTGAADDSGLPNDRFFAVRPEGSVSTLKIQRTERGDSAVYLCASSTGTGSHTQYFGPGTRLTVL.

The chain couples TRBV19 to TRBJ2-2, with 9 bases aligning to TRBD2. Germline V gene lookup returns CDR1 LNHDA and CDR2 SQIVND (reference sequence). There are 16 residues in the CDR3. V lost 2 bases, J lost 6 bases, and 7 bases stayed unmatched. DNA of the CDR3: TGTGCCAGTAGTATACAGGTAGCGGGAGTTCCCGGGGAGCTGTTTTTT. Translating gives CASSIQVAGVPGELFF.

The J gene is TRBJ1-2, the V gene TRBV24-1; tentatively, D is TRBD1 (6 bases). V was clipped by 1 base and J by 5 bases, with 10 bases between them. The germline CDR1 and CDR2 sequences are KGHDR and SFDVKD. The CDR3 runs to 14 residues. The CDR3 sequence: CATSDFRTEYGYTF. CDR3 bases: TGTGCCACCAGTGATTTCAGGACAGAGTATGGCTACACCTTC.

The gene calls are TRBV27 and TRBJ1-2; 7 bases match TRBD1. CDR1 and CDR2 from the germline V gene are MNHEY and SMNVEV (reference sequence). The CDR3 is 14 residues long. V lost 4 bases to trimming and J lost 4 bases; unmatched junction nucleotides: 6. In DNA form, the CDR3 reads TGTGCCAGCAGTTACAGGGGTCTTCCCTATGGCTACACCTTC. Protein sequence: CASSYRGLPYGYTF.

The genes are TRBV5-1 and TRBJ2-3; possible D gene TRBD2, 5 bases. The germline V gene encodes CDR1 SGHRS and CDR2 YFSETQ. Trimming stripped 2 bases from V and 6 bases from J, with 16 bases between. The CDR3 runs 15 residues. The CDR3 is CASSLPSGPGDTQYF. The CDR3 DNA reads TGCGCCAGCAGCTTACCGTCCGGACCGGGGGATACGCAGTATTTT.

The J gene is TRBJ1-1, the V gene TRBV30, with a tentative D call TRBD1 (6 bases). Germline V gene lookup returns CDR1 GTSNPN and CDR2 SVGIG (reference sequence). V was shortened by 1 base and J by 1 base, with 10 bases between the two germline ends. CDR3 size: 14 residues. CDR3 amino acids: CAWSGGQPNTEAFF. The CDR3 nucleotides are TGTGCCTGGAGTGGTGGACAGCCGAACACTGAAGCTTTCTTT. The variable domain in full, with the rest retrieved from reference TRBV30 and TRBJ1-1, is SQTIHQWPATLVQPVGSPLSLECTVEGTSNPNLYWYRQAAGRGLQLLFYSVGIGQISSEVPQNLSASRPQDRQFILSSKKLLLSDSGFYLCAWSGGQPNTEAFFGQGTRLTVV.

This rearrangement joins TRBV6-1 to TRBJ1-1; TRBD1 matches 11 bases. Germline lookup yields CDR1 MNHNS and CDR2 SASEGT. This CDR3 has 16 amino acids. With V trimmed by 2 bases and J by 10 bases, 12 bases remained unmatched. The CDR3 region is CASSEQGQGAGGGAFF. The CDR3, as DNA: TGTGCCAGCAGTGAACAAGGACAGGGGGCCGGCGGTGGAGCTTTCTTT.

The chain couples TRBV6-4 to TRBJ2-3, with unresolved D. The CDR3 has 15 residues. Trimming stripped 2 bases from V and 1 base from J, with 10 bases between. The V gene's germline CDR1 is MRHNA and CDR2 SNTAGT. DNA for the CDR3: TGTGCCAGCAGTGACCGGGCAGAAGGCACAGATACGCAGTATTTT. Its protein is CASSDRAEGTDTQYF.

The chain employs TRBV5-5 and TRBJ2-1, with TRBD2 as a possible D gene (6 bases). Per the germline V gene, CDR1 is SGHKS and CDR2 is YYEKEE (reference sequence). Trimming removed 2 bases from V and 3 bases from J, with 12 bases in between. This CDR3 has 15 amino acids. The DNA of the CDR3 is TGTGCCAGCAGCTTTGGTGGGAGGAGCTACAATGAGCAGTTCTTC. This gives the protein CASSFGGRSYNEQFF. Based on the CDR3 plus reference TRBV5-5 and TRBJ2-1, the full variable domain is DAGVTQSPTHLIKTRGQQVTLRCSPISGHKSVSWYQQVLGQGPQFIFQYYEKEERGRGNFPDRFSARQFPNYSSELNVNALLLGDSALYLCASSFGGRSYNEQFFGPGTRLTVL.

The chain carries TRBV4-1 and TRBJ2-5; 9 bases map to TRBD2. The length of the CDR3 is 15 residues. Germline CDR1 reads MGHRA; CDR2 reads YSYEKL. The trim removed 4 bases at V and 4 bases at J, leaving 7 bases unmatched. CDR3 residues: CASSPRTSVGETQYF. The CDR3 DNA is TGCGCCAGCAGCCCGAGGACTAGCGTTGGAGAGACCCAGTACTTC.

The gene calls are TRBV5-5 and TRBJ2-1, with 7 bases identical to TRBD1. The trim removed 3 bases at V and 7 bases at J, leaving 10 bases unmatched. Germline V gene sequence: CDR1 SGHKS, CDR2 YYEKEE (reference sequence). This CDR3 is built from 15 residues. CDR3 coding DNA: TGTGCCAGCAGCTCGTTTAACAGGGGTCGGAATGAGCAGTTCTTC. This gives the protein CASSSFNRGRNEQFF.

The chain is built from TRBV9 and TRBJ2-1; D gene unclear. CDR3 length: 17 amino acids. The germline CDR1 and CDR2 sequences are SGDLS and YYNGEE. With 1 base removed from V and 0 bases from J, the gap between germline ends came to 14 bases. This CDR3 reads CASSVTASLSSYNEQFF. The CDR3 DNA sequence: TGTGCCAGCAGCGTAACCGCTTCCCTTTCCTCCTACAATGAGCAGTTCTTC.

The chain has TRBV5-5 and TRBJ2-7, with 11 bases lining up with TRBD1. J was trimmed by 2 bases and V by 1 base; bases with no gene match: 2. This CDR3 has 15 residues. The V gene's germline CDR1 is SGHKS and CDR2 YYEKEE (reference sequence). The CDR3 spells CASSLRTGGTYEQYF. CDR3 nucleotides: TGTGCCAGCAGCTTGAGGACAGGGGGCACCTACGAGCAGTACTTC.

The V call is TRBV6-5, the J call TRBJ1-1, with 10 bases lining up with TRBD1. With V trimmed by 7 bases and J by 6 bases, 8 bases remained unmatched. CDR1 is MNHEY and CDR2 is SVGAGI in the germline V gene. The CDR3 sequence is 14 residues long. The CDR3 region is CASIRDRGAAEAFF. The DNA of the CDR3 is TGTGCCAGCATCAGGGACAGGGGAGCGGCTGAAGCTTTCTTT.

CDR3 DNA sequence: TGTGCCAGCACCTCGACAGGGACGGCTGGCTACACCTTC. It codes for CASTSTGTAGYTF. The rearrangement joins TRBV2 to TRBJ1-2; 7 bases agree with TRBD1. Germline V gives CDR1 SNHLY, CDR2 FYNNEI. Trimming at V came to 7 bases and at J to 7 bases, leaving 9 bases not matched to a gene. The CDR3 is made up of 13 amino acids.

The chain carries TRBV19 and TRBJ2-1, with 8 bases lining up with TRBD1. Germline trimming cut 4 bases from V and 5 bases from J; bases unmatched to any gene: 10. This CDR3 is 16 amino acids long. In germline, CDR1 is LNHDA, CDR2 SQIVND (reference sequence). The CDR3 spells CASSNPGTGANNEQFF. Written as DNA, the CDR3 is TGTGCCAGTAGTAACCCGGGGACAGGAGCAAACAATGAGCAGTTCTTC.

This chain uses TRBV6-5 with TRBJ1-2, with D tentatively TRBD1 (5 bases). There are 13 residues in the CDR3. Germline CDR1 and CDR2: MNHEY and SVGAGI. V was shortened by 7 bases and J by 1 base, with 10 bases between the two germline ends. As DNA, the CDR3 is TGTGCCAGCATCGGGACCTATAACTATGGCTACACCTTC. This translates into CASIGTYNYGYTF.

The V call is TRBV5-1, the J call TRBJ2-1, with TRBD2 matching over 9 bases. Germline CDR1 SGHRS, CDR2 YFSETQ. This CDR3 is 15 amino acids long. J was trimmed by 8 bases and V by 2 bases; bases with no gene match: 8. The CDR3 DNA reads as TGCGCCAGCAGCTTCGGCCTAGCGGGAATCTATGAGCAGTTCTTC. It specifies CASSFGLAGIYEQFF. Full variable domain (rest looked up from reference TRBV5-1 and TRBJ2-1): KAGVTQTPRYLIKTRGQQVTLSCSPISGHRSVSWYQQTPGQGLQFLFEYFSETQRNKGNFPGRFSGRQFSNSRSEMNVSTLELGDSALYLCASSFGLAGIYEQFFGPGTRLTVL.

This clone has a handful of counts. The chain has TRBV7-8 and TRBJ1-3, with D perhaps TRBD1 (5 bases). The CDR3 has 17 amino acids. Germline loops: CDR1 SGHVS, CDR2 FQNEAQ. Trimming took off 4 bases at V and 0 bases at J, with 16 bases between the two ends. The CDR3 region has the DNA TGTGCCAGCAGCTCGATTGGGGGGGGACTCTCTGGAAACACCATATATTTT. Translated, it gives CASSSIGGGLSGNTIYF.

V usage is TRBV12-3 or TRBV12-4 and J usage is TRBJ1-2, with 7 bases fitting TRBD1. J lost 6 bases, V lost 6 bases, and 7 bases had no gene match. The CDR3 covers 13 residues. The CDR3 DNA is TGTGCCAGCAGGGCGACAGGGAAGGATGGCTACACCTTC. Its protein product is CASRATGKDGYTF.

The chain links TRBV24-1 to TRBJ2-3; D is unclear. CDR1 is KGHDR, CDR2 SFDVKD, per germline. The CDR3 runs 13 residues. V dropped 5 bases and J dropped 2 bases, with 7 bases sitting between them. The CDR3 region is CATSAGPTDTQYF. The CDR3 bases are TGTGCCACCAGTGCAGGTCCCACAGATACGCAGTATTTT.

V and J are TRBV29-1 and TRBJ2-5; 8 bases fit TRBD1. The CDR3 is made up of 13 amino acids. Germline V gene sequence: CDR1 SQVTM, CDR2 ANQGSEA. V was pared by 7 bases and J by 6 bases, with 10 bases of the junction left unmatched. Here the CDR3 reads CSGGGQGAKTQYF. CDR3 bases: TGCAGCGGTGGGGGCCAGGGGGCGAAGACCCAGTACTTC.

V and J are TRBV2 and TRBJ1-1, with D possibly matching TRBD1 (5 bases). CDR1 is SNHLY, CDR2 FYNNEI, per germline. The CDR3 length is 14 residues. V lost 4 bases to trimming and J lost 0 bases, with 9 bases between them. The CDR3 region has the DNA TGTGCCAGCAGTGTCTCGACAGTGAACACTGAAGCTTTCTTT. The encoded protein is CASSVSTVNTEAFF.